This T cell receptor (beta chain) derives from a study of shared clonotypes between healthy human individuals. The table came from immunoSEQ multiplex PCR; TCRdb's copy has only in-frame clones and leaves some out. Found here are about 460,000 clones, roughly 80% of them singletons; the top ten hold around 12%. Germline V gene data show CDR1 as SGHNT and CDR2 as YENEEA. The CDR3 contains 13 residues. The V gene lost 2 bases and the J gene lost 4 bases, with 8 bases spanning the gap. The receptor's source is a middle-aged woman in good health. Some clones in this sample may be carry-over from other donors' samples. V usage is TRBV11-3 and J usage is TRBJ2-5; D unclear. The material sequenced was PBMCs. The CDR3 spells CASSLFDRETQYF. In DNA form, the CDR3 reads TGTGCCAGCAGCTTATTTGATAGAGAGACCCAGTACTTC.